These 17 T cell receptor beta chains share one sample of origin, sequenced in a study of T cell responses to AZD1222 COVID-19 vaccine. Generated by immunoSEQ multiplex PCR, the TCRdb table keeps only in-frame clones and is missing some. The data contain around 91,000 clones, just over 90% of them singletons. Sequences were derived from peripheral blood, sampled 28 days after the second AZD1222 dose. Receptors originate from an adult who received the AZD1222 COVID-19 vaccine.

The V and J genes are TRBV5-6 and TRBJ2-6, with D tentatively TRBD2 (6 bases). Per germline, CDR1 SGHDT and CDR2 YYEEEE. The CDR3 has 17 amino acids. Trimming removed 2 bases at V and 1 base at J, with 13 bases between. DNA for the CDR3: TGTGCCAGCAGCTTTGGAGGGGTTGTTTCTGGGGCCAACGTCCTGACTTTC. This encodes CASSFGGVVSGANVLTF.

The chain combines TRBV2 with TRBJ1-5; D is unclear. The germline gives CDR1 SNHLY, CDR2 FYNNEI. The CDR3 has 15 amino acids. V was pared by 4 bases and J by 4 bases, with 14 bases between. The CDR3 region is CASSALGMINQPQHF. The CDR3 region has the DNA TGTGCCAGCAGTGCACTCGGGATGATAAATCAGCCCCAGCATTTT.

The chain employs TRBV28 and TRBJ1-2, with no clear D. There are 14 residues in the CDR3. V lost 3 bases and J 2 bases, leaving 10 bases between the germline ends. From germline, CDR1 is MDHEN and CDR2 SYDVKM. CDR3 region: CASSFGVTNYGYTF. CDR3 coding DNA: TGTGCCAGCAGTTTCGGGGTGACGAACTATGGCTACACCTTC.

This chain uses TRBV28 with TRBJ2-7; D not resolved. V lost 3 bases and J lost 3, with 9 bases in between. Germline V gene lookup returns CDR1 MDHEN and CDR2 SYDVKM. The CDR3 loop spans 13 amino acids. The CDR3 loop reads CASSFKPDYEQYF. The CDR3 bases are TGTGCCAGCAGTTTCAAGCCGGACTACGAGCAGTACTTC.

This clone was seen only once. V and J are TRBV11-2 and TRBJ1-6, with 7 bases matching TRBD1. The CDR3 has 13 amino acids. The V segment lost 7 bases and the J segment 13 bases; nucleotides outside the gene matches: 10. Germline values: CDR1 SGHAT, CDR2 FQNNGV. Here the CDR3 reads CASTTGLRIPLHF. The CDR3 DNA is TGTGCCAGCACGACAGGGTTGCGGATCCCCCTCCACTTT. Looking up the rest from reference TRBV11-2 and TRBJ1-6 gives the full variable domain: EAGVAQSPRYKIIEKRQSVAFWCNPISGHATLYWYQQILGQGPKLLIQFQNNGVVDDSQLPKDRFSAERLKGVDSTLKIQPAKLEDSAVYLCASTTGLRIPLHFGNGTRLTVT.

The chain employs TRBV6-5 and TRBJ2-7; 7 positions match TRBD2. This CDR3 is 16 amino acids long. Per germline, CDR1 MNHEY and CDR2 SVGAGI. With 2 bases clipped from V and 0 bases from J, the junction kept 7 bases outside the gene matches. The CDR3 sequence: CASSYGASGTSYEQYF. The DNA of the CDR3 is TGTGCCAGCAGTTACGGGGCTAGCGGAACCTCCTACGAGCAGTACTTC.

The chain couples TRBV19 to TRBJ2-6, with TRBD1 as a possible D gene (5 bases). Germline CDR1 LNHDA, CDR2 SQIVND (reference sequence). This CDR3 is built from 13 residues. V gave up 6 bases and J gave up 8 bases, with 11 bases separating them. The CDR3 coding sequence is TGTGCCAGTAGGCCGACAGAGACCAACGTCCTGACTTTC. Translated, it gives CASRPTETNVLTF.

V and J are TRBV13 and TRBJ2-7, with D unresolved. CDR3 size: 14 residues. With 0 bases removed from V and 0 bases from J, the gap between germline ends came to 6 bases. Germline CDR1 is PRHDT and CDR2 is FYEKMQ (reference sequence). The CDR3: CASSLGRGSYEQYF. CDR3 DNA: TGTGCCAGCAGCTTAGGCCGTGGCTCCTACGAGCAGTACTTC.

The gene calls are TRBV7-9 and TRBJ2-1, with TRBD1 identical over 9 bases. Germline CDR1 and CDR2: SEHNR and FQNEAQ (reference sequence). Losses at the gene ends were 5 bases for V and 2 bases for J; bases not matched to a gene: 7. This CDR3 has 16 residues. The CDR3 nucleotides are TGTGCCAGCAGCCCGACAGGGGGTCCTCCCTACAATGAGCAGTTCTTC. Its translation: CASSPTGGPPYNEQFF.

V and J are TRBV10-1 and TRBJ1-4; D is ambiguous. Germline assignment: CDR1 WNHNN and CDR2 SYGVQD (reference sequence). The V gene lost 0 bases and the J gene lost 4 bases, with 21 bases spanning the gap. The CDR3 consists of 19 residues. CDR3 bases: TGCGCCAGCAGTGAGTCAATGTTCTTGGCTCACCCCTATAATGAAAAACTGTTTTTT. The encoded protein is CASSESMFLAHPYNEKLFF.

The V gene is TRBV9, the J gene TRBJ2-1, with D possibly being TRBD1 (5 bases). The CDR3 is made up of 14 amino acids. The germline V and J ends were trimmed by 2 bases and 10 bases, with 16 bases remaining between them. The germline V gene has CDR1 SGDLS and CDR2 YYNGEE. The DNA of the CDR3 is TGTGCCAGCAGCGTCCAGGGTGAAGGGGTCGAGCAGTTCTTC. Protein product: CASSVQGEGVEQFF.

The V and J genes are TRBV7-2 and TRBJ1-1, with D perhaps TRBD1 (5 bases). Trimming removed 8 bases from V and 3 bases from J, with 16 bases in between. The germline gives CDR1 SGHTA, CDR2 FQGNSA. This CDR3 comprises 14 residues. Here the CDR3 DNA reads TGTGCCAGCCGCTCGGGGGTTGGGCACACTGAAGCTTTCTTT. Protein product: CASRSGVGHTEAFF.

This clone appeared a single time. V is TRBV30 and J is TRBJ1-6; 7 nucleotides match TRBD1. Germline V gene lookup returns CDR1 GTSNPN and CDR2 SVGIG (reference sequence). J gave up 0 bases and V 1 base, and 6 bases lay outside the gene matches. The CDR3 sequence is 17 residues long. The CDR3 sequence is CAWSGSRGSSYNSPLHF. The DNA for the CDR3 is TGTGCCTGGAGTGGTTCCAGGGGGAGCTCCTATAATTCACCCCTCCACTTT.

The chain is built from TRBV11-3 and TRBJ2-5; D possibly uses TRBD1 or TRBD2 (5 bases each). The germline V gene encodes CDR1 SGHNT and CDR2 YENEEA. The CDR3 length is 14 residues. V was trimmed by 4 bases and J by 4 bases, leaving 13 bases between them. CDR3 sequence: CASSSGAGGETQYF. Here the CDR3 DNA reads TGTGCCAGCAGCTCTGGGGCGGGCGGAGAGACCCAGTACTTC.

The chain is built from TRBV19 and TRBJ2-2; the D is unclear. Germline V gene lookup returns CDR1 LNHDA and CDR2 SQIVND (reference sequence). Trimming removed 7 bases from V and 0 bases from J, with 12 bases in between. The CDR3 loop spans 15 amino acids. The CDR3 reads CASTPKTANTGELFF. The CDR3 DNA sequence: TGTGCCAGTACTCCAAAAACAGCGAACACCGGGGAGCTGTTTTTT. The full variable domain, completed using reference TRBV19 and TRBJ2-2, is DGGITQSPKYLFRKEGQNVTLSCEQNLNHDAMYWYRQDPGQGLRLIYYSQIVNDFQKGDIAEGYSVSREKKESFPLTVTSAQKNPTAFYLCASTPKTANTGELFFGEGSRLTVL.

On this clone itself: The sample contains more than one DNA sequence encoding this CDR3. This sequence joins TRBV6-5 and TRBJ1-1; D call uncertain. The CDR3 loop spans 15 amino acids. With 0 bases removed from V and 3 bases from J, the gap between germline ends came to 11 bases. Looked up from germline, CDR1 is MNHEY and CDR2 is SVGAGI. The CDR3, as DNA: TGTGCCAGCAGTTACTCGCGGTCCGGGGACACTGAAGCTTTCTTT. Its protein product is CASSYSRSGDTEAFF.

The chain carries TRBV2 and TRBJ1-4; weak D call: TRBD1 (6 bases). CDR1 and CDR2 from the germline V gene are SNHLY and FYNNEI. The V end lost 7 bases, the J end lost 3 bases, and 15 bases lay between the germline ends. The CDR3 covers 15 residues. CDR3 residues: CASTSGGASNEKLFF. For the CDR3, the DNA is TGTGCCAGCACGTCTGGGGGCGCCTCTAATGAAAAACTGTTTTTT.